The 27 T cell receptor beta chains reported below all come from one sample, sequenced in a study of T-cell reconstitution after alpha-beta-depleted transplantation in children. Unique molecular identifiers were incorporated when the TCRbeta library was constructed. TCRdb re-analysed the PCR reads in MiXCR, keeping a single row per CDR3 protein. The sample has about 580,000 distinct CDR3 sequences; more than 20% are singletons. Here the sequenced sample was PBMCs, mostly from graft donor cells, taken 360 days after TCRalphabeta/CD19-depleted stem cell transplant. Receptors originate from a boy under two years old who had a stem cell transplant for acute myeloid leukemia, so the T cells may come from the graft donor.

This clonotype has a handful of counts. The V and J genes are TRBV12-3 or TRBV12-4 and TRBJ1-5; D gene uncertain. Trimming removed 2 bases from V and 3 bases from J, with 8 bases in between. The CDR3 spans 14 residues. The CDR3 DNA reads TGTGCCAGCAGTTTAAGGGTCACCAATCAGCCCCAGCATTTT. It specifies CASSLRVTNQPQHF.

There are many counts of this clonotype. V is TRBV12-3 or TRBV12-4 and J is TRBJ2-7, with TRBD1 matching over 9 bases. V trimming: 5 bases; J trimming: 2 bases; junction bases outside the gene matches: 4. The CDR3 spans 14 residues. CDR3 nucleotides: TGTGCCAGCAGTCCAAGGACAGGGGCCTACGAGCAGTACTTC. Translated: CASSPRTGAYEQYF.

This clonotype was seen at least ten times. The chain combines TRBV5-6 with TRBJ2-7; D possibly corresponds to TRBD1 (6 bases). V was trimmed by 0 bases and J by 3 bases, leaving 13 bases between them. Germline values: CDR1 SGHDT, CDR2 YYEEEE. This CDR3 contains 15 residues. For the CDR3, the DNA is TGTGCCAGCAGCTTGGAAGGACAGTCTCACTACGAGCAGTACTTC. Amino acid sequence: CASSLEGQSHYEQYF. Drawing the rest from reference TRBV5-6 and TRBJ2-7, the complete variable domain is DAGVTQSPTHLIKTRGQQVTLRCSPKSGHDTVSWYQQALGQGPQFIFQYYEEEERQRGNFPDRFSGHQFPNYSSELNVNALLLGDSALYLCASSLEGQSHYEQYFGPGTRLTVT.

CDR3: CASSHGRGDTEAFF. DNA of the CDR3: TGCGCCAGCAGCCACGGTAGGGGGGACACTGAAGCTTTCTTT. The chain employs TRBV4-3 and TRBJ1-1, with D possibly being TRBD1 (6 bases). The CDR3 consists of 14 residues. Trimming left V 3 bases short and J 3 bases short, with 11 bases between. Germline CDR1 reads LGHNA; CDR2 reads YSLEER.

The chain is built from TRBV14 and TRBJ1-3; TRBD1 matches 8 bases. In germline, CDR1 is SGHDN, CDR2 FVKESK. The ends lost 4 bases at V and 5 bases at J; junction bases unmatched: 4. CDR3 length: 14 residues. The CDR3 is CASSPTGGRNTIYF. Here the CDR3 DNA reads TGTGCCAGCAGCCCCACAGGGGGGAGAAACACCATATATTTT.

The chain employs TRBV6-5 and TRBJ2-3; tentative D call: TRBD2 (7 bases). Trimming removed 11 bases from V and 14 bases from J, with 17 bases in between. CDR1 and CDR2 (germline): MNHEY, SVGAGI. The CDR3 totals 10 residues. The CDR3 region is CASMGGAWYF. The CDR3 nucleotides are TGTGCCTCAATGGGGGGGGCCTGGTATTTT.

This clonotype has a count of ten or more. CDR3 nucleotide sequence: TGTGCCAGCAGCTTAGGAACTACTGGGACAGCGAACACTGAAGCTTTCTTT. Translated, it gives CASSLGTTGTANTEAFF. The chain carries TRBV11-3 and TRBJ1-1, with 7 bases lining up with TRBD1. Germline V gene sequence: CDR1 SGHNT, CDR2 YENEEA. The CDR3 consists of 17 residues. Trimming removed 1 base from V and 1 base from J; junction bases left unmatched: 9.

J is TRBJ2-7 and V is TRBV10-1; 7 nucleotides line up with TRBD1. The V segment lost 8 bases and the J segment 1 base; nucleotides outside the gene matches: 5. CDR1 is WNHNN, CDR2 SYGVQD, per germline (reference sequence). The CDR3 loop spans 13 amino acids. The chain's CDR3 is CASPRQGSYEQYF. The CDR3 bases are TGCGCCAGCCCCCGACAGGGATCCTACGAGCAGTACTTC.

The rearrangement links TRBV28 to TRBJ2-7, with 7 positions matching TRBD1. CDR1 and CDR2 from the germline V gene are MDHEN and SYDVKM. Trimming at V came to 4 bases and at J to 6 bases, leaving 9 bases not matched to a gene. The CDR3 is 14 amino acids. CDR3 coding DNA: TGTGCCAGCAGTTCGACCCCGACAGGGTCCGAGCAGTACGTC. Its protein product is CASSSTPTGSEQYV.

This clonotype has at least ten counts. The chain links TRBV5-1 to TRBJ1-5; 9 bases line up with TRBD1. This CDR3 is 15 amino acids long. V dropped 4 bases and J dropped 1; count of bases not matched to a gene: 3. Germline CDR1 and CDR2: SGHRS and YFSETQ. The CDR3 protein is CASSLDRGSNQPQHF. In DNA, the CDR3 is TGCGCCAGCAGCCTGGACAGGGGAAGCAATCAGCCCCAGCATTTT.

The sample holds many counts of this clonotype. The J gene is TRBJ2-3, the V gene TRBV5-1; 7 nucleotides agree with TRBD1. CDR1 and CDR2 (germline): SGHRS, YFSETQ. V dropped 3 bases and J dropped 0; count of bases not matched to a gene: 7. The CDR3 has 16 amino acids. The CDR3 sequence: CASSYRQGPSTDTQYF. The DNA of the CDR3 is TGCGCCAGCAGCTACCGACAGGGCCCTAGCACAGATACGCAGTATTTT.

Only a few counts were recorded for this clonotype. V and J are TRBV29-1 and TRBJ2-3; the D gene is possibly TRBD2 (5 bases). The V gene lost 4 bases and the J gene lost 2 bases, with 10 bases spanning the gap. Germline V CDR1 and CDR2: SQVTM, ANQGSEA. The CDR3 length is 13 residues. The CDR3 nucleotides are TGCAGCGTTGGTCTGCGGGCCACAGATACGCAGTATTTT. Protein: CSVGLRATDTQYF.

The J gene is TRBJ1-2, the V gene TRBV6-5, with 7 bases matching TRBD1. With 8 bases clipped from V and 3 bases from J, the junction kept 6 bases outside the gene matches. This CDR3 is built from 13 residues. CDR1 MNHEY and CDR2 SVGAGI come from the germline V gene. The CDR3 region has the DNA TGTGCCAGCTGTAGGACAGGAGACTATGGCTACACCTTC. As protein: CASCRTGDYGYTF.

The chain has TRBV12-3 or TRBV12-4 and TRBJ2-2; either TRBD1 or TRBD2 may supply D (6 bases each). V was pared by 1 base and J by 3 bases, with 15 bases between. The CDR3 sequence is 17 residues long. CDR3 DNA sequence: TGTGCCAGCAGTTTAGGCCTCGGGGGCTATGACACCGGGGAGCTGTTTTTT. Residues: CASSLGLGGYDTGELFF.

In DNA form, the CDR3 reads TGCGCCAGCACGACAGGACTCTACAATGAGCAGTTCTTC. Translation: CASTTGLYNEQFF. This chain connects TRBV5-1 to TRBJ2-1; possible D gene TRBD1, 6 bases. This CDR3 is built from 13 residues. V lost 6 bases and J lost 3, with 10 bases in between. Germline CDR1 SGHRS, CDR2 YFSETQ.

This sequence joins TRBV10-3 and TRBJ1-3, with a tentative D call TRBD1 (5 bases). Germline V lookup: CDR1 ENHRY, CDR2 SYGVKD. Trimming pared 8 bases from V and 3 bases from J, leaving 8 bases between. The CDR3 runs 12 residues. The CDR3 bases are TGTGCCATCGGGGCAAATGGAAACACCATATATTTT. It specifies CAIGANGNTIYF.

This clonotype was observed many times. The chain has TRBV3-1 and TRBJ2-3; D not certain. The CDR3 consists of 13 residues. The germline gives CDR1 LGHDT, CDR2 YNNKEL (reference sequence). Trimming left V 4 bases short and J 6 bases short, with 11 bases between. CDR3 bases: TGTGCCAGCAGCCTGGAGCTAATGGATACGCAGTATTTT. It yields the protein CASSLELMDTQYF.

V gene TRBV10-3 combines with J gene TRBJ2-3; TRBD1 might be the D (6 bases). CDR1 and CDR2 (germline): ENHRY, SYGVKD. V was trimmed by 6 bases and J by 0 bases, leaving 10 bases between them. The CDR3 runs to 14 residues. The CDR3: CAIRWTASTDTQYF. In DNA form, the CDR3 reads TGTGCCATCAGATGGACAGCGAGCACAGATACGCAGTATTTT.

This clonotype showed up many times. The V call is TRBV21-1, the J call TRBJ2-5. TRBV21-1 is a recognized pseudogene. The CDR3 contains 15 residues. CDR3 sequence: CASSKALWGQETQYF. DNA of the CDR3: TGTGCCAGCAGCAAAGCGCTTTGGGGCCAAGAGACCCAGTACTTC.

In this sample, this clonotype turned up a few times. The CDR3 region is CAISNGTGKGLWELFF. CDR3 in DNA: TGTGCCATCAGCAATGGGACAGGGAAGGGTCTGTGGGAGCTGTTTTTT. This chain links TRBV10-3 with TRBJ2-2, with TRBD1 matching 9 bases. The CDR3 totals 16 residues. The germline CDR1 and CDR2 sequences are ENHRY and SYGVKD. The V segment lost 6 bases and the J segment 9 bases; nucleotides outside the gene matches: 14.

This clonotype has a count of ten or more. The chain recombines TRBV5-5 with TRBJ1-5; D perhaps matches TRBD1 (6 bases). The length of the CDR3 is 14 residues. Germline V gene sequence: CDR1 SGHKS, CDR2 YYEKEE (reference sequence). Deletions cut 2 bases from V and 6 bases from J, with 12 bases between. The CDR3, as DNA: TGTGCCAGCAGCTTCGGGGGCCTTGGTCAGCCCCAGCATTTT. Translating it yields CASSFGGLGQPQHF.

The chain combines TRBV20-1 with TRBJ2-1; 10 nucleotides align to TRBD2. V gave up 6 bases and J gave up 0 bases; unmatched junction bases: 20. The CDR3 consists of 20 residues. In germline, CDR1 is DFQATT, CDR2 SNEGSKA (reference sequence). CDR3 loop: CSAPRGVAGGPMSSYNEQFF. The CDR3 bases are TGCAGTGCCCCCAGGGGGGTAGCGGGGGGTCCGATGAGCTCCTACAATGAGCAGTTCTTC.

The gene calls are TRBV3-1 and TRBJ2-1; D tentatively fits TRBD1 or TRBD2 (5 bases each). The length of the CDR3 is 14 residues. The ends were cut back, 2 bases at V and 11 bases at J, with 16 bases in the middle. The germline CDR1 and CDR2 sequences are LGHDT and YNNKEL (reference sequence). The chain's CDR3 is CASSQRDLVGKQFF. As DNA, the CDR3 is TGTGCCAGCAGCCAAAGGGACCTAGTGGGCAAGCAGTTCTTC.

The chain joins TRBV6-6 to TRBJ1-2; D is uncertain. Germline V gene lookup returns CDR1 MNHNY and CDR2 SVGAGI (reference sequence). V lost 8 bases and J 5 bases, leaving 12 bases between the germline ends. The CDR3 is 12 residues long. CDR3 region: CASRSRAYGYTF. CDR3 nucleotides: TGTGCCAGCCGGTCGAGGGCGTATGGCTACACCTTC.

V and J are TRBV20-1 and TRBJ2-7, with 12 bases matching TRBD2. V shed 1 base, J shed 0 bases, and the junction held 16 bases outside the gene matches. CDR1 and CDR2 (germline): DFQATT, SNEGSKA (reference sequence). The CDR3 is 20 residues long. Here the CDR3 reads CSARGLAGDSFYLRSYEQYV. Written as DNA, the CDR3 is TGCAGTGCTAGAGGACTAGCGGGGGACTCATTTTACTTACGCTCCTACGAGCAGTACGTC.

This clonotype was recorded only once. CDR3 bases: TGTGCCAGCAGCCTGACGACAGGACGGGGGAACACTGAAGCTTTCTTT. This translates into CASSLTTGRGNTEAFF. This chain joins TRBV7-8 and TRBJ1-1, with D tentatively TRBD1 (6 bases). The CDR3 has 16 residues. V shed 5 bases and J shed 1 base, with 17 bases lying between them. CDR1 is SGHVS, CDR2 FQNEAQ, per germline. Looking up the rest from reference TRBV7-8 and TRBJ1-1 gives the full variable domain: GAGVSQSPRYKVAKRGQDVALRCDPISGHVSLFWYQQALGQGPEFLTYFQNEAQLDKSGLPSDRFFAERPEGSVSTLKIQRTQQEDSAVYLCASSLTTGRGNTEAFFGQGTRLTVV.

CDR3 region: CSVTDFANTGELFF. For the CDR3, the DNA is TGCAGTGTTACGGACTTCGCGAACACCGGGGAGCTGTTTTTT. This rearrangement joins TRBV20-1 to TRBJ2-2, with a weak D call TRBD2 (5 bases). Trimming cost V 7 bases and J 0 bases, with 12 bases left between them. Germline V lookup: CDR1 DFQATT, CDR2 SNEGSKA (reference sequence). The CDR3 runs to 14 residues.